This TCR beta chain comes out of a study of sequential checkpoint blockade in melanoma (dated by TCRdb to 2018 to 2020). Background on the whole study: In a 1:1 randomization, patients received either first-line nivolumab then ipilimumab (arm A) or ipilimumab then nivolumab (arm B). Maintenance nivolumab was given following each of the two trial sequences.

The germline V gene yields SGDLS for CDR1 and YYNGEE for CDR2. Its CDR3 holds 12 amino acids, cysteine through phenylalanine. The retained sequence is limited to the CDR3, 36 bases, with the frame set at the first base. V is pared back by 3 bases and J by 4 bases, with 8 bases lying between the germline termini. TCRbeta CDR3 regions were immunosequenced from genomic DNA with the immunoSEQ Assay. Genomic DNA was amplified by bias-controlled multiplex PCR before high-throughput sequencing. The authors' pipeline ran thus. To quantify the absolute abundance of each unique TCRbeta CDR3 region, the sequences were collapsed and filtered. Clonality, defined as 1 minus Pielou's evenness, was calculated using only productive rearrangements. A previously published method was used to identify clones with significantly greater frequencies in on-treatment samples than in baseline samples. The source is immuneACCESS, and TCRdb retained only in-frame sequences with V and J called. Part of the clones is not carried over; for the studies checked, unresolved V genes explain less than half of this, and the remainder is unexplained. That table supplies the V and J calls and clone size; D and trimming were determined from the DNA. This sample comprises more than 9,000 clones, 70% to 80% of them detected only once. The biggest ten clones account for about 9.3% of the sample.

The investigation overall reported the following: Validation of the response-prediction model combining TCR metrics and mutation burden is needed in larger, independent patient cohorts.

The sample's treatment or condition label, decoded: randomized to nivolumab then ipilimumab (arm A) or the reverse (arm B). No trial patient had received prior DNA-damaging chemotherapy. Live CD3+CD8+ cells negative for CD19 and CD56 were sorted from thawed PBMCs on a FACS Aria II flow cytometer. CheckMate 064, a randomized, open-label phase II trial of sequential checkpoint blockade, was the source of the samples, all of which came from patients with melanoma. Peripheral blood mononuclear cells were collected by leukapheresis, purified using Ficoll-Paque, and frozen in human serum containing around 9.8% DMSO. Immediately after sorting, the purity of sorted blood CD3+CD8+ cells was verified to be >95%, after which DNA was extracted. On this clone: Its cognate antigen has yet to be identified. There are no base qualities to consult, and no much larger clone falls within one base.

This sequence was found in a human donor with melanoma. The V gene is TRBV9 and the J gene is TRBJ2-7, and TRBD1 may be the D gene, going by 5 matching bases. Specimen: CD8+ T cells sorted from blood (inferred from file names), collected from a patient given nivolumab and ipilimumab in sequence. The encoded CDR3 is CASSGQGYEQYF. The DNA is as follows: TGTGCCAGCAGCGGCCAGGGTTACGAGCAGTACTTC.